Listed below are T cell receptor beta chains from one sample, sequenced in a study of healthy donors' naive CD4 and CD8 T cells. In TCRdb, the reads were re-called with MiXCR into one record per CDR3 protein. The sample records roughly 200,000 distinct CDR3 sequences, 65% to 80% being singletons. The source material was naive CD4+ and CD8+ T cells sorted from blood, pooled from several donors. The source of these receptors is a pool of human donors in good health; the sample pools cells from several healthy donors. The CDR3 runs from the conserved cysteine through the conserved F or W. A D gene is named only where the DNA matches it firmly. Expanded clones get a size class; other rows say once, few or many, or leave the size out.

TRBV2	.	TRBJ2-5	.	TGTGCCAGCAGTGTCGGGTACGAGACCCAGTACTTC	CASSVGYETQYF
TRBV29-1	.	TRBJ2-1	.	TGCAGCGTTGGCGGGGAGAGCGGGCCTCACAATGAGCAGTTCTTC	CSVGGESGPHNEQFF
TRBV9	once	TRBJ1-2	.	TGTGCCAGCAGCGACACCAGAGGCAGCTATGGCTACACCTTC	CASSDTRGSYGYTF
TRBV10-3	.	TRBJ2-7	.	TGTGCCATCAGTGAGGAACGGGTGAAGGGGTATCAGTACTTC	CAISEERVKGYQYF
TRBV29-1	.	TRBJ2-1	TRBD2	TGCAGCGTTGAGGGACTAGCGGAGTACAATGAGCAGTTCTTC	CSVEGLAEYNEQFF
TRBV6-2/TRBV6-3	.	TRBJ2-7	.	TGTGCCAGCAGTACCTCCGACTACGAGCAGTACTTC	CASSTSDYEQYF
TRBV29-1	few	TRBJ1-2	.	TGCAGCGCAGAGGGAGGTTTCTATGGCTACACCTTC	CSAEGGFYGYTF
TRBV29-1	.	TRBJ1-2	.	TGCAGCGTTGTCCCCGCAGGGCGTTATGGCTACACCTTC	CSVVPAGRYGYTF
TRBV15	few	TRBJ2-5	.	TGTGCCACCAGCAGAGATATGGAGACCCAGTACTTC	CATSRDMETQYF
TRBV29-1	.	TRBJ2-1	.	TGCAGCGTTGTACAGGAACCATTCGGGAATGAGCAGTTCTTC	CSVVQEPFGNEQFF
TRBV29-1	.	TRBJ2-7	.	TGCAGCGTTGAAGATCTAGTGGGGGCTAAGGGGTACGAGCAGTACTTC	CSVEDLVGAKGYEQYF
TRBV6-5	.	TRBJ2-7	.	TGTGCCAGCAGTCTCGCCCCCAGCCTCTACGAGCAGTACTTC	CASSLAPSLYEQYF
TRBV29-1	.	TRBJ2-1	TRBD2	TGCAGCGGGGAGGGGACTAGCGGGTTTACCTACAATGAGCAGTTCTTC	CSGEGTSGFTYNEQFF
TRBV27	many	TRBJ2-3	.	TGTGCCAGCAGCTTGGGAGATACGCAGTATTTT	CASSLGDTQYF
TRBV29-1	.	TRBJ2-3	TRBD1	TGCAGCGTTCCGCGGCCGGGACAGGGTACGGGAGATACGCAGTATTTT	CSVPRPGQGTGDTQYF
TRBV27	.	TRBJ2-7	.	TGTGCCAGCAGCCAGGGCCGGGAGCAGTACTTC	CASSQGREQYF
TRBV5-5	.	TRBJ1-1	.	TGTGCCAGCAGCTTTGGGGCCCAGGCCGCTTTCTTT	CASSFGAQAAFF
TRBV27	.	TRBJ1-1	.	TGTGCCAGCAGCGAGGAGCAGCACACTGAAGCTTTCTTT	CASSEEQHTEAFF
TRBV6-5	.	TRBJ2-3	.	TGTGCCAGCAGTTACTCAGGTCGGCGGAGTAGCACAGATACGCAGTATTTT	CASSYSGRRSSTDTQYF
TRBV29-1	.	TRBJ1-2	TRBD1	TGCAGCGCCACCCGACAGGGATACTATGGCTACACCTTC	CSATRQGYYGYTF
TRBV19	.	TRBJ2-7	.	TGTGCCAGTAGGCTCACAGGGAGAGGTTCCTACGAGCAGTACTTC	CASRLTGRGSYEQYF
TRBV29-1	few	TRBJ1-1	TRBD1	TGCAGCGTTGTGAGGGGGCCTGAAGCTTTCTTT	CSVVRGPEAFF
TRBV29-1	.	TRBJ1-1	.	TGCAGCGTTGTTCCTTACCAGGTCTCAATGGCCACTGAAGCTTTCTTT	CSVVPYQVSMATEAFF
TRBV19	.	TRBJ2-2	.	TGTGCCAGTAGTCTGGGCTCCACCGGGGAGCTGTTTTTT	CASSLGSTGELFF
TRBV6-1	.	TRBJ2-7	.	TGTGCCAGCAGACCAACAGGGAACTCCTACGAGCAGTACTTC	CASRPTGNSYEQYF
TRBV6-1	.	TRBJ1-2	TRBD1	TGTGCCAGCAGTGTCGGGACAGGGCGTTATGGCTACACCTTC	CASSVGTGRYGYTF
TRBV6-5	few	TRBJ1-1	TRBD1	TGTGCCAGCAGGGAGACAGGGGTGAACACTGAAGCTTTCTTT	CASRETGVNTEAFF
TRBV6-5	.	TRBJ2-1	.	TGTGCCAGCAGCCCCCAGAAGGACGAAAACAATGAGCAGTTCTTC	CASSPQKDENNEQFF
TRBV29-1	.	TRBJ1-2	.	TGCAGCGTTGCCGCTGACAGGCGCAACTATGGCTACACCTTC	CSVAADRRNYGYTF
TRBV7-8	few	TRBJ1-2	.	TGTGCCAGCAGCTTAGGAAGGGCCTCCGGCTACACCTTC	CASSLGRASGYTF
TRBV29-1	.	TRBJ2-1	TRBD1	TGCAGCGTGGGTGGGACAGGGGATTACAATGAGCAGTTCTTC	CSVGGTGDYNEQFF
TRBV10-2	few	TRBJ1-1	TRBD1	TGCGCCAGCAGTGAGGGGACAGTCATGAACACTGAAGCTTTCTTT	CASSEGTVMNTEAFF
TRBV10-3	.	TRBJ2-3	TRBD1	TGTGCCAGCAGTTACCGGGACAGGAGCACAGATACGCAGTATTTT	CASSYRDRSTDTQYF
TRBV19	once	TRBJ2-1	.	TGTGCCAGTAGTATGGCAGGGGTTATCAGCTCCTACAATGAGCAGTTCTTC	CASSMAGVISSYNEQFF
TRBV30	.	TRBJ2-7	TRBD1	TGTGCCGGCGTCGGGGACAGGGGGAACGAGCAGTACTTC	CAGVGDRGNEQYF
TRBV12-3/TRBV12-4	.	TRBJ1-2	.	TGTGCCAGCAGTTTTTCGGGCAGTTTCGTTTCCAACTATGGCTACACCTTC	CASSFSGSFVSNYGYTF
TRBV6-2/TRBV6-3	few	TRBJ2-1	.	TGTGCCAGCAGAGCCTACATCCACGACAATGAGCAGTTCTTC	CASRAYIHDNEQFF
TRBV4-1	.	TRBJ1-5	.	TGCGCCAGCAGCCAAGACAGTGACAATCAGCCCCAGCATTTT	CASSQDSDNQPQHF
TRBV6-4	.	TRBJ2-7	.	TGTGCCATTGCGGGAAGGAGGGAGGTACACGAGCAGTACTTC	CAIAGRREVHEQYF
TRBV29-1	once	TRBJ2-3	.	TGCAGCGTTCATCCGGGGCTGGAAGATACGCAGTATTTT	CSVHPGLEDTQYF
TRBV5-6	.	TRBJ2-7	TRBD2	TGTGCCAGCAGCTTGGGACTAGCGGGAGTAATGGGGGAGCAGTACTTC	CASSLGLAGVMGEQYF
TRBV7-8	.	TRBJ2-1	.	TGTGCCAGCAGCTTAGTGCTCAATGAGCAGTTCTTC	CASSLVLNEQFF
TRBV19	.	TRBJ1-6	.	TGTGCCAGTAGTGCCGACACGAGCTCCTATAATTCACCCCTCCACTTT	CASSADTSSYNSPLHF
TRBV19	.	TRBJ2-7	.	TGTGCCAGTAGTATCGATGTGGGCTACCCCTACGAGCAGTACTTC	CASSIDVGYPYEQYF
TRBV6-6	.	TRBJ2-3	TRBD1	TGTGCCAGCAGTTCACCGGGACAGGAGGGCACAGATACGCAGTATTTT	CASSSPGQEGTDTQYF
TRBV27	once	TRBJ1-2	.	TGTGCCAGCAGTTCGTATCCCCAAGGGGGAGACTATGGCTACACCTTC	CASSSYPQGGDYGYTF
TRBV5-5	.	TRBJ2-5	.	TGTGCCAGCAGCACTTGGAGCCCAGAGACCCAGTACTTC	CASSTWSPETQYF
TRBV6-5	.	TRBJ2-2	.	TGTGCCAGCAGTCGACACGGAAACACCGGGGAGCTGTTTTTT	CASSRHGNTGELFF